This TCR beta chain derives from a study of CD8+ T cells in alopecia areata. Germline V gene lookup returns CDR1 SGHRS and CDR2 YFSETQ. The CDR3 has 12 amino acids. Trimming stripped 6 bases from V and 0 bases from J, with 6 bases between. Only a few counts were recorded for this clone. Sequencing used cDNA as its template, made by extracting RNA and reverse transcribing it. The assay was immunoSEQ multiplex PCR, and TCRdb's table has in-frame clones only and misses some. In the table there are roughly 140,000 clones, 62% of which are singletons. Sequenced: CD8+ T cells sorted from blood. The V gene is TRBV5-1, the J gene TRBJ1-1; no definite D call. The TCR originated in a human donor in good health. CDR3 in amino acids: CASKRVNTEAFF. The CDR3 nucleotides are TGCGCCAGCAAGCGGGTGAACACTGAAGCTTTCTTT.